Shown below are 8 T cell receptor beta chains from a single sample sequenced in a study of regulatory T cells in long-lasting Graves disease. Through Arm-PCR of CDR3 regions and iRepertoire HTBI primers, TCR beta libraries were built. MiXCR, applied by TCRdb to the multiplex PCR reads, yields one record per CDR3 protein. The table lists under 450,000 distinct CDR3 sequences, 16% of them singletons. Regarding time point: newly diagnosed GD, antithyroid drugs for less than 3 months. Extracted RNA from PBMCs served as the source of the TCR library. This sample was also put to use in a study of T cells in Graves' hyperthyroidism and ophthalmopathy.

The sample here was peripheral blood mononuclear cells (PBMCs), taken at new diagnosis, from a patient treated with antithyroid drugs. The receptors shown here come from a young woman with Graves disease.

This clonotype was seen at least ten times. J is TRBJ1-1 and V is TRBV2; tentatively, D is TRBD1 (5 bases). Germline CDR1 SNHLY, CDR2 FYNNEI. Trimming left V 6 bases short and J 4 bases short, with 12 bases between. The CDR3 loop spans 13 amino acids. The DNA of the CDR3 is TGTGCCAGCAGACCTGAAAGGGGCACTGAAGCTTTCTTT. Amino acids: CASRPERGTEAFF.

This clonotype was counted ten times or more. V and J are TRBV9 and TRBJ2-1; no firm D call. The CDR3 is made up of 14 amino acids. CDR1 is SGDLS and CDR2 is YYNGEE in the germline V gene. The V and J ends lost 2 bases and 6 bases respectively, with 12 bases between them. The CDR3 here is CASSVGSQFNEQFF. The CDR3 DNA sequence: TGTGCCAGCAGCGTCGGCTCTCAGTTCAATGAGCAGTTCTTC.

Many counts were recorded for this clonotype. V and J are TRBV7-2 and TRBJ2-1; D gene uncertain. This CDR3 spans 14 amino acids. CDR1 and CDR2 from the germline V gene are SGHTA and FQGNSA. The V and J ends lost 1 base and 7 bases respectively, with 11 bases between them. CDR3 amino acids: CASSLDLFANEQFF. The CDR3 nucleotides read TGTGCCAGCAGCTTAGACCTATTTGCGAATGAGCAGTTCTTC.

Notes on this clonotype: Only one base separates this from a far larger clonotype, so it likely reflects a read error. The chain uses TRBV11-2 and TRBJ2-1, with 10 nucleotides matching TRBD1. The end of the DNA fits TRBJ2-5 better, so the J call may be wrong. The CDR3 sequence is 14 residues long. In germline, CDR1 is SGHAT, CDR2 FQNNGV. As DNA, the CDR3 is TGTGCCAGCAGCCCCCGGACAGGGGGAAAGACCCAGTACTTC. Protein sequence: CASSPRTGGKTQYF.

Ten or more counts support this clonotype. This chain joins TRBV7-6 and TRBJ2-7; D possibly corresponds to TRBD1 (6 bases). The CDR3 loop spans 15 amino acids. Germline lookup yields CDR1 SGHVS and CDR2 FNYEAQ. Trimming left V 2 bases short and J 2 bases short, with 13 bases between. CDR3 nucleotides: TGTGCCAGCAGCTTAATTGCCGCAGGGGCCTACGAGCAGTACTTC. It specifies CASSLIAAGAYEQYF.

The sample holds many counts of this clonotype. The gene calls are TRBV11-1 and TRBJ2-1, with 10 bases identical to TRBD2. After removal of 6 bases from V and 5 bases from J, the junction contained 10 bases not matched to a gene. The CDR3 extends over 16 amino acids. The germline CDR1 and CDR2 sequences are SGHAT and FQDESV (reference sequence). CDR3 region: CASSYSGGAADNEQFF. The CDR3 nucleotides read TGTGCCAGCAGTTACAGCGGGGGGGCCGCCGACAATGAGCAGTTCTTC.

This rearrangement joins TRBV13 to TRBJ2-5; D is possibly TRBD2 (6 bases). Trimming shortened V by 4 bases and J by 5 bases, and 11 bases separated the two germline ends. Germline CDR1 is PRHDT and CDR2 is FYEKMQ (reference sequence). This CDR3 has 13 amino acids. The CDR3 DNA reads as TGTGCCAGCAGCTCGGAGGGGTGGGAGACCCAGTACTTC. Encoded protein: CASSSEGWETQYF.

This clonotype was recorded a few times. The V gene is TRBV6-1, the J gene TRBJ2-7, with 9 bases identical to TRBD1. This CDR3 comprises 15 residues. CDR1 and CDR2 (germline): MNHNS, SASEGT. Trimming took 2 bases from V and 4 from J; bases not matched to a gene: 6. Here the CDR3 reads CASSELEQGAYEQYF. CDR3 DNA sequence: TGTGCCAGCAGTGAATTAGAACAGGGGGCATACGAGCAGTACTTC.